This T cell receptor beta chain originates from a study of graft-versus-host responses after intestinal transplantation. Trimming left V 3 bases short and J 3 bases short, with 12 bases between. The CDR3 is 15 amino acids. Germline CDR1 is SGDLS and CDR2 is YYNGEE. Remarks on this clone: Its antigen is not identified.

Findings of the study overall: Recipient marrow contained GvH clones, some of which appeared first in ileum or blood. Where graft-donor T cell macrochimerism was present, patients had high graft-versus-host to host-versus-graft clonal ratios in allografts.

Repertoires were generated with immunoSEQ multiplex PCR, while TCRdb's copy carries only in-frame clones and drops some. The sample holds roughly 45,000 clones, roughly 94% seen once. Source: PBMCs, taken more than 310 days after intestinal transplant. The chain is built from TRBV9 and TRBJ1-4; no reliable D call. The sequence was collected from a human patient who received an intestinal transplant, so some T cells may come from the graft donor. The CDR3 DNA sequence: TGTGCCAGCAGCGGACACAGCACCTCTAATGAAAAACTGTTTTTT. It codes for CASSGHSTSNEKLFF.